This TCR beta chain was recorded in a study of T cell changes during pregnancy in multiple sclerosis. Sequenced by immunoSEQ multiplex PCR; TCRdb stores in-frame clones only, minus some. The sample yields around 38,000 clones, 92% seen once. Source: CD8+ T cells from peripheral blood mononuclear cells, taken in the third trimester of pregnancy. This TCR was recovered from a female donor with multiple sclerosis, enrolled in a pregnancy study.

The CDR3 protein is CASSPSTYSWEETQYF. The CDR3 DNA follows: TGTGCCAGCAGTCCCTCCACTTATAGCTGGGAAGAGACCCAGTACTTC. This chain joins TRBV27 and TRBJ2-5; D unresolved. The ends were cut back, 5 bases at V and 3 bases at J, with 19 bases in the middle. CDR1 and CDR2 (germline): MNHEY, SMNVEV (reference sequence). This CDR3 is 16 amino acids long.